This is a list of T cell receptor beta chains from one sample in a study of T cell repertoires in cytomegalovirus infection. TCRdb used MiXCR to reprocess the reads, holding one entry per CDR3 protein. The data contain approximately 250,000 distinct CDR3 sequences, 5% to 8.5% of them singletons. The sample was PBMCs. The receptors were gathered from a human donor in good health (CMV status not recorded). Some clones in this sample may be carry-over from other donors' samples. The CDR3 runs from the conserved cysteine through the conserved F or W. D genes are given only for firm matches. Clone size is shown for a subset of rows, as once, few, many or a class of expanded clone.

j_call d_call v_call clone_size cdr3_aa cdr3_nt
TRBJ2-7 TRBD2 TRBV6-1 many CASTRTSGGEQYF TGTGCCAGCACTAGGACTAGCGGGGGCGAGCAGTACTTC
TRBJ2-5 TRBD2 TRBV25-1 many CASSEFGGGAMETQYF TGTGCCAGCAGTGAATTCGGCGGGGGGGCCATGGAGACCCAGTACTTC
TRBJ2-2 TRBD2 TRBV20-1 many CSARRKRGFTGELFF TGCAGTGCTAGAAGGAAGCGGGGGTTTACCGGGGAGCTGTTTTTT
TRBJ2-7 TRBD2 TRBV20-1 few CSARDYGGRASNEQYF TGCAGTGCTAGAGATTACGGAGGGAGGGCTTCCAACGAGCAGTACTTC
TRBJ1-2 . TRBV20-1 many CSVGTKNYGYTF TGCAGTGTCGGGACAAAAAACTATGGCTACACCTTC
TRBJ1-1 . TRBV20-1 . CSASDPLNRNTEAFF TGCAGTGCTAGCGACCCACTGAACCGGAACACTGAAGCTTTCTTT
TRBJ1-5 . TRBV27 . CASSVSGYYSNQPQHF TGTGCCAGCAGTGTCTCGGGCTATTATAGCAATCAGCCCCAGCATTTT
TRBJ2-3 TRBD2 TRBV29-1 many CSVEGLAGGPSTDTQYF TGCAGCGTTGAGGGACTAGCGGGGGGACCTAGCACAGATACGCAGTATTTT
TRBJ1-2 . TRBV2 . CASSEISGTVCTF TGTGCCAGCAGTGAAATTAGTGGGACGGTTTGCACCTTC
TRBJ2-5 TRBD2 TRBV20-1 . CSARGGGETQYF TGCAGTGCTAGAGGCGGGGGGGAGACCCAGTACTTC
TRBJ2-1 . TRBV7-8 many CASSLRGTYNEQFF TGTGCCAGCAGCTTAAGGGGGACTTACAATGAGCAGTTCTTC
TRBJ2-7 . TRBV4-2 many CASSQENTEEQYF TGTGCCAGCAGCCAAGAAAATACGGAGGAGCAGTACTTC
TRBJ2-5 . TRBV7-8 many CASSSIQWGQYF TGTGCCAGCAGCTCGATTCAGTGGGGCCAGTACTTC
TRBJ2-2 . TRBV30 many CAWRRFANTGELFF TGTGCCTGGAGGCGGTTTGCGAACACCGGGGAGCTGTTTTTT
TRBJ1-1 . TRBV7-2 many CASSLEVYTEAFF TGTGCCAGCAGCTTAGAAGTCTACACTGAAGCTTTCTTT
TRBJ1-6 . TRBV2 many CASSEASRGRNSPLHF TGTGCCAGCAGTGAAGCCTCCCGCGGAAGGAATTCACCCCTCCACTTT
TRBJ1-5 . TRBV20-1 many CSASWGRNQPQHF TGCAGTGCTAGTTGGGGGCGGAATCAGCCCCAGCATTTT